Listed below are T cell receptor beta chains from one sample, sequenced in a study of T-cell memory formation after mild COVID-19. TCRdb processed the 5' RACE reads anew with MiXCR; each CDR3 protein has one entry. The table lists about 250,000 distinct CDR3 sequences, roughly 18% of them singletons. Sequencing was performed on PBMCs or a T cell subset sorted from them (not recorded which). The source is a man aged 18 to 29 who had mild COVID-19 (a few samples of this study predate the infection). Cell type and time point are not known. CDR3s include the opening cysteine and the closing phenylalanine or tryptophan.

cdr3_length	v_call	cdr3_aa
13	TRBV4-1	CASSQTGDYGYTF
14	TRBV10-3	CAIRVQGVNYGYTF
15	TRBV4-1	CASSPPDLPGQPQHF
14	TRBV18	CASSPETGNSPLHF
11	TRBV6-1	CASSEPRGDTF
13	TRBV7-2	CASSFLTGYEQYF
15	TRBV7-8	CASSPLVGSGYGYTF
15	TRBV3-1	CASSQEWGRGDTQYF
17	TRBV27	CASSLPSGGFPYNEQFF
15	TRBV5-1	CASSLAGTGQETQYF
14	TRBV5-1	CASSFSGLYNEQFF
12	TRBV18	CASSLGLTEQYF
13	TRBV7-9	CASSYSSAGELFF
14	TRBV6-2/TRBV6-3	CASSDIPAGDEQFF
12	TRBV20-1	CSASRTAQPQHF
13	TRBV7-9	CASSRVPQETQYF
13	TRBV29-1	CSGGTSVADTQYF
15	TRBV12-3/TRBV12-4	CASSKGLARYNEQFF
16	TRBV9	CASSPGRGEADTEAFF
17	TRBV10-3	CAISESDRPSGNQPQHF
14	TRBV5-1	CASSLDRMNTEAFF
12	TRBV27	CASSRLYNEQFF
13	TRBV5-1	CASSLGEIAEQFF
13	TRBV7-9	CASSLDGRGGYTF
15	TRBV7-9	CASSLSPVGSDTQYF
15	TRBV19	CASSIRSPGANVLTF
13	TRBV19	CASSPDSDYGYTF
13	TRBV4-3	CASSQEPYTEAFF
15	TRBV9	CASSVAPEGYTEAFF
15	TRBV7-9	CASSSRDRPNYGYTF
15	TRBV11-2	CASSVGVTGAGELFF
12	TRBV5-1	CASSLFGYEQFF
15	TRBV5-1	CASSSSDSSGNTIYF
15	TRBV4-2	CASSLDGQGDTEAFF
15	TRBV12-3/TRBV12-4	CASSRPLATTDTQYF
12	TRBV29-1	CSVGGGGGELFF
14	TRBV9	CASSVTGATDTQYF
14	TRBV29-1	CSVHGGGTGEKLFF
12	TRBV29-1	CSVRTGVETQYF
14	TRBV20-1	CSASQGQGTYEQYF
15	TRBV4-3	CASSKRGANADTQYF
15	TRBV11-2	CASSPRAGGGNEQFF
15	TRBV6-5	CASTNGRVGNTEAFF
15	TRBV6-1	CASSELPGRSEKLFF
15	TRBV12-3/TRBV12-4	CASRGRDRPNEKLFF
14	TRBV6-2/TRBV6-3	CASSYSGRADTQYF
14	TRBV9	CASRLLERNTEAFF
14	TRBV20-1	CSATSGAPADEQYF
14	TRBV4-3	CASSQDYSNQPQHF
14	TRBV18	CASSPSGGSSEAFF
14	TRBV2	CASSDGTGIEKLFF
13	TRBV9	CASSSMTGAEQFF
13	TRBV12-5	CASGSSGANVLTF
13	TRBV6-2/TRBV6-3	CASSYPGTTEAFF
13	TRBV6-1	CAIHWVVYNEQFF
12	TRBV12-5	CATGQGIHEQYF
15	TRBV12-3/TRBV12-4	CASSLAGDRREKLFF
13	TRBV5-6	CASSLGLKETQYF
17	TRBV27	CASSLDRGQLANYGYTF